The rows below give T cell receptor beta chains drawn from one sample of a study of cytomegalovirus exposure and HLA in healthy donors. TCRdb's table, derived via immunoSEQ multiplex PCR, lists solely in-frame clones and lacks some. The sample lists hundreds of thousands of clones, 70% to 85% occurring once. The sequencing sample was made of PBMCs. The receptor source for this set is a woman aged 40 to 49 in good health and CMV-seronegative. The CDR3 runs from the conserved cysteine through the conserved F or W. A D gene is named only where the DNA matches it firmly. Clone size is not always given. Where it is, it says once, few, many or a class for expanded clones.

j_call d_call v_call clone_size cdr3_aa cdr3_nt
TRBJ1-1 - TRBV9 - CASSPSTGRTEAFF TGTGCCAGCAGCCCGTCGACAGGAAGAACTGAAGCTTTCTTT
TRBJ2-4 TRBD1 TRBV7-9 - CASSSTGGIAKNIQYF TGTGCCAGCAGCTCGACAGGGGGCATAGCCAAAAACATTCAGTACTTC
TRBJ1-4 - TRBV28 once CASRPDGGPTNEKLFF TGTGCCAGCAGACCCGACGGAGGCCCAACTAATGAAAAACTGTTTTTT
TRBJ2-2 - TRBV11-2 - CASSFFGNTGELFF TGTGCCAGCAGCTTCTTCGGGAACACCGGGGAGCTGTTTTTT
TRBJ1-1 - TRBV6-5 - CASRGQMNTEAFF TGTGCCAGCCGCGGACAGATGAACACTGAAGCTTTCTTT
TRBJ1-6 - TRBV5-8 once CASSLGGLEGRRSPLHF TGTGCCAGCAGCTTAGGGGGTCTCGAGGGGCGAAGGTCACCCCTCCACTTT
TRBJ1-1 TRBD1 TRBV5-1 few CASSPLTGMNTEAFF TGCGCCAGCAGCCCCTTGACAGGGATGAACACTGAAGCTTTCTTT
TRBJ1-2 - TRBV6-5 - CASRYLQDYGGYTF TGTGCCAGCAGATACCTTCAGGATTACGGCGGCTACACCTTC
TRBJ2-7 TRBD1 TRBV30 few CAWSAGQGAYEQYF TGTGCCTGGAGTGCGGGACAGGGGGCCTACGAGCAGTACTTC
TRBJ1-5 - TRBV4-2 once CASSQEQGYSNQPQHF TGTGCCAGCAGCCAAGAGCAGGGGTATAGCAATCAGCCCCAGCATTTT
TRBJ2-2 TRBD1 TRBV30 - CAGQGRWTGELFF TGTGCCGGACAGGGGAGGTGGACCGGGGAGCTGTTTTTT
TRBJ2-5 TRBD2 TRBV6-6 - CASNRGGPQETQYF TGTGCCAGCAATCGGGGAGGGCCCCAAGAGACCCAGTACTTC
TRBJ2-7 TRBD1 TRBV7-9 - CASSPLNAWQGAYEQYF TGTGCCAGCAGCCCCCTTAATGCCTGGCAGGGGGCCTACGAGCAGTACTTC
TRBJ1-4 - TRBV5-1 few CASSLSRTGNEKLFF TGCGCCAGCAGCTTATCCCGGACGGGGAACGAAAAACTGTTTTTT
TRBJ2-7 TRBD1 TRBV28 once CASSFHLGTGYPYEQYF TGTGCCAGCAGTTTCCACCTCGGGACAGGGTACCCCTACGAGCAGTACTTC
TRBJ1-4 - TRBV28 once CASSPGRRATNEKLFF TGTGCCAGCAGTCCGGGGAGGCGAGCAACTAATGAAAAACTGTTTTTT
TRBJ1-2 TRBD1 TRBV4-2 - CASSQEGQGAFTF TGTGCCAGCAGCCAAGAAGGACAGGGAGCTTTCACCTTC
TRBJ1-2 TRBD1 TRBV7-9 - CSSSLGTGDVDGYTF TGTTCCAGCAGCTTAGGGACAGGGGATGTGGATGGCTACACCTTC